The entry below gives a single TCR beta chain sequence along with its context. Its cognate antigen has yet to be identified. Within one base of it there is no much larger clone, and no base qualities were kept. The CDR3 covers 14 residues, taking in both the cysteine and the phenylalanine. The DNA shown is the 42-base CDR3, in frame from base 1. Trimming takes 1 base from V and 3 bases from J, and the germline ends sit 9 bases apart. From the germline V gene, CDR1 is SGHAT and CDR2 is FQNNGV. The CDR3 regions of human TCRbeta chains were analyzed by immunosequencing. As for the authors' bioinformatics: Repertoire TCRs were checked for matches against a reference library of SARS-CoV-2-specific TCRs that had been generated using the MIRA antigen-specificity platform. Breadth was defined as the fraction of unique TCRs that were SARS-CoV-2-associated, and depth was defined as the fraction of total T cells that were SARS-CoV-2-associated. Using the MIRA data, every spike-specific TCR was mapped to the spike region that the TCR reacted to and assigned to either a CD4 or a CD8 class. Log10-transformed breadth and depth values were compared by one-way ANOVA with Sidak's multiple comparisons tests. Entries here come from immuneACCESS through TCRdb and include only in-frame sequences with V and J called. Some clones fail to appear in such tables; in the studies checked, an unresolved V gene covers under half of the shortfall, and the cause of the remainder is unknown. The D gene and trimming were derived from the DNA, and the V and J assignments and clone size from that table. This sample lists over 60,000 clones; roughly 84% were detected once. Under 30% of the sample is taken by the ten largest.

This entry is derived from a study of T cell responses to AZD1222 COVID-19 vaccine (dated by TCRdb to about 2021). A note on the overall study: AZD1222 recipients whose second dose came at about 4 weeks and those whose second dose came at about 12 weeks were combined into one group, since spike-specific TCR depth and breadth did not differ between the two schedules. TCR sequencing was performed for about 250 trial participants, of whom roughly 200 were given two doses of AZD1222 and some 26 were given two doses of MenACWY control vaccine. Trial participants were enrolled by age into subgroups of 18-55, 56-69 and 70-plus years, and roughly 150, 30 and 60 TCR-sequenced participants, respectively, were included in these subgroups.

General study outcomes and caveats: Participants were mostly white British and included more females than males, and it was suggested by the authors that clonal diversity may have been underestimated. Only 5 to 7 AZD1222 recipients were SARS-CoV-2 seropositive at baseline, limiting conclusions about previously exposed vaccinees. The vaccine-associated CD4 TCRs covered the entire spike protein, and the dominant responses fell in regions 160-218 and 743-854. The 56-69-year group was small, and its depth increase did not reach significance, likely because of low power. Reportedly, almost half of the unique spike-specific TCRs recognized epitopes lying outside the regions that are mutated in the B.1.351 and B.1.1.7 variants. A significant rise in spike-specific TCR breadth and depth was observed after two AZD1222 doses relative to day 0 and relative to MenACWY recipients. No day 14 peak-response samples were available, so repertoires were characterized only after the peak T cell response.

Taken with the paper, the label for time point translates to: baseline before first vaccination. Vaccinee samples came from UK trials COV001 and COV002, including a single-blind randomized controlled phase 2/3 trial of AZD1222 (ChAdOx1 nCoV-19) in healthy adults. For TCRbeta chain sequencing, PBMC samples were collected from trial participants at day 0 and at day 28 after the second dose. Rearrangement joined TRBV11-2 to TRBJ1-1, with no D gene named confidently. The sample was peripheral blood, taken on day 0 of AZD1222 vaccination. This clonotype was obtained from an adult in good health. The CDR3 protein sequence reads: CASSLGVGHTEAFF. The DNA sequence is TGTGCCAGCAGCTTAGGCGTGGGCCACACTGAAGCTTTCTTT. Reference TRBV11-2 and TRBJ1-1 genes cover what lies past the CDR3, so the full variable domain is EAGVAQSPRYKIIEKRQSVAFWCNPISGHATLYWYQQILGQGPKLLIQFQNNGVVDDSQLPKDRFSAERLKGVDSTLKIQPAKLEDSAVYLCASSLGVGHTEAFFGQGTRLTVV.